This T cell receptor beta chain was documented in a study of blood T cell repertoires in COVID-19 (dated by TCRdb to about 2020). Context from the whole study: The collaborator samples originated in the United States, Italy and Spain and spanned the acute and convalescent phases of COVID-19. Samples were obtained from the ongoing ImmuneRACE study (first 160 participants) and from over 1,000 subjects provided by 6 global collaborators. Deeply sampled blood TCRbeta repertoires from subjects exposed to, actively infected with, or recovered from COVID-19 were included in the dataset. Where available, HLA class I and class II types were obtained from metadata supplied by the sample provider rather than from assay-based typing. A de-identified subject ID, COVID-19 status, age in years and sex were almost always included in the sample metadata. A freely available public database, intended as a resource for researchers studying the immune response to SARS-CoV-2, is where the repertoires were released. The material from the prospective study consisted of cDNA or gDNA derived from T cells, B-cell-depleted T cells, or PBMCs.

For this clone: It lacks a known antigen. No base-level quality is on record; no much larger clone is a single base apart.

Study-wide findings and limitations: The amount of clinical and demographic metadata varied by source and participant and was provided uncurated.

CDR1 is given as SGHTA and CDR2 as FQGNSA, both from the germline V gene. V lost 3 bases and J lost 3 bases, and the count of bases not matched to a germline gene is 7. Including the terminal cysteine and phenylalanine, the CDR3 comprises 15 residues. Only CDR3 DNA remains: 45 bases, in frame from the first base. TCRbeta CDR3 regions were amplified from genomic DNA using the immunoSEQ Assay, a bias-controlled multiplex PCR. The paper's data handling went like this. Within the assay, amplification of reference gene primers was used to estimate how many nucleated cells each sample contained. To quantify the absolute abundance of each unique TCRbeta CDR3 rearrangement, sequence reads were collapsed and filtered. Productive Simpson clonality was computed per sample as the square root of Simpson's diversity index over productive rearrangements. The table was pulled from immuneACCESS by TCRdb, which kept in-frame rearrangements only. Such tables lose some clones; where checked, under half of the loss comes from unresolved V genes, and the rest has no known cause. V, J and clone size are taken as reported in that table, and D and trimming were inferred from the DNA itself. Recorded for this sample are approximately 400,000 clones; under 85% of them occurred a single time. The ten largest clones capture about 4.9% of the sample.

Enrolling through a virtual design, the prospective study's participants ranged in age from roughly 18 to 89 years and lived across about two dozen United States geographic areas. In the prospective study, cohorts were assigned on the basis of participant-reported clinical history obtained from a screening survey and a study questionnaire. ImmuneRACE Cohort 3 recovered participants were defined by two consecutive negative NP/OP PCR tests, healthcare professional clearance, or symptom resolution. In the prospective study, mobile phlebotomists collected whole blood, serum and a nasopharyngeal or oropharyngeal swab from each participant. Over an approximately 2-month period, participants in the prospective study had the option of providing additional blood draws and questionnaires. Blood samples from the prospective study were shipped frozen or at room temperature prior to DNA extraction.

The sequenced sample was PBMCs or T cells enriched from blood (not recorded which). This TCR was recovered from a woman aged 45-65 years who had recovered from COVID-19. The V and J segments used are TRBV7-2 and TRBJ1-2; TRBD1 matches 7 bases in the middle. The sequenced DNA: TGTGCCAGCAGCTTTGACCGGGACAGCGACTATGGCTACACCTTC. It codes for CASSFDRDSDYGYTF.